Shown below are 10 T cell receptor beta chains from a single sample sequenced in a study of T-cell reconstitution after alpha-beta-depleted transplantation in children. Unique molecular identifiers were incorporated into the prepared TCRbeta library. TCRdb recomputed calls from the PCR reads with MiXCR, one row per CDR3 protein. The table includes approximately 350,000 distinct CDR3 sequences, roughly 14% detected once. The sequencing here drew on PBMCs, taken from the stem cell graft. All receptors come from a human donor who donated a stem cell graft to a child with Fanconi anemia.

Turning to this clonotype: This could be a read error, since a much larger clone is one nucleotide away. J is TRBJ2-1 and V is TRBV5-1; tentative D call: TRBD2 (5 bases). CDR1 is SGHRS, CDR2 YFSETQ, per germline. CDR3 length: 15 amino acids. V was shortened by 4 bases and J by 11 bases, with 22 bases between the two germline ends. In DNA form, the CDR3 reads TGCGCCAGCAGCAAGACACCTTCGGGGATTGATAAGCAGTTCTTC. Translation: CASSKTPSGIDKQFF.

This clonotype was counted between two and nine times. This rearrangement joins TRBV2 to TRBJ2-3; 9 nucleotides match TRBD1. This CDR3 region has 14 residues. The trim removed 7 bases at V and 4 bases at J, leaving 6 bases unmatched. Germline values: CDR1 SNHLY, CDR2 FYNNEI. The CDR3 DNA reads TGTGCCAGCAAACCGGACAGGGGATCAGATACGCAGTATTTT. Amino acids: CASKPDRGSDTQYF. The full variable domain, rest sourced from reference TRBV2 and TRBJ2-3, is EPEVTQTPSHQVTQMGQEVILRCVPISNHLYFYWYRQILGQKVEFLVSFYNNEISEKSEIFDDQFSVERPDGSNFTLKIRSTKLEDSAMYFCASKPDRGSDTQYFGPGTRLTVL.

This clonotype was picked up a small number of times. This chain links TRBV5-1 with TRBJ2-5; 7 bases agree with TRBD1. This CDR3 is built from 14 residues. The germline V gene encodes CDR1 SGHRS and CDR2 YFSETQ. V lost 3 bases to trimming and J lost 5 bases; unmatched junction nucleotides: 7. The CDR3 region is CASSWVQTGETQYF. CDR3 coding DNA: TGCGCCAGCAGCTGGGTCCAGACAGGGGAGACCCAGTACTTC.

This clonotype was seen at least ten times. This CDR3 is CASGEGWRSSYNEQFF. Here the CDR3 DNA reads TGTGCCAGCGGCGAGGGGTGGCGGAGCTCCTACAATGAGCAGTTCTTC. V gene TRBV11-2 combines with J gene TRBJ2-1; D is tentatively TRBD1 or TRBD2 (5 bases each). Germline loops: CDR1 SGHAT, CDR2 FQNNGV. The CDR3 has 16 amino acids. Trimming stripped 8 bases from V and 0 bases from J, with 17 bases between.

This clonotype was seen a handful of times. Here the CDR3 reads CSVNSGAIQETQYF. The CDR3 nucleotides read TGCAGCGTTAACTCGGGAGCCATCCAAGAGACCCAGTACTTC. This chain joins TRBV29-1 and TRBJ2-5; possible D gene TRBD2, 6 bases. The CDR3 covers 14 residues. CDR1 and CDR2 (germline): SQVTM, ANQGSEA. Trimming took off 5 bases at V and 1 base at J, with 14 bases between the two ends.

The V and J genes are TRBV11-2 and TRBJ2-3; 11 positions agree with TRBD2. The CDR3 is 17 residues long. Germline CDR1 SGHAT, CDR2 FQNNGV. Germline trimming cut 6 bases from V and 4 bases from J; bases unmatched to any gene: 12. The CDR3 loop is CASRVSAFSGGADTQYF. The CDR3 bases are TGTGCCAGCAGAGTCTCCGCCTTTAGCGGGGGGGCAGATACGCAGTATTTT.

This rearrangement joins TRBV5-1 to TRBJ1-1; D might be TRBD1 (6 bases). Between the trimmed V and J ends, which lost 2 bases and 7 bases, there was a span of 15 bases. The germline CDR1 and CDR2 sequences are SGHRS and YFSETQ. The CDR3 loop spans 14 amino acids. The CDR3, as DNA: TGCGCCAGCAGCTTAGGGCAGGGGTATAATGAAGCTTTCTTT. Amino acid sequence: CASSLGQGYNEAFF.

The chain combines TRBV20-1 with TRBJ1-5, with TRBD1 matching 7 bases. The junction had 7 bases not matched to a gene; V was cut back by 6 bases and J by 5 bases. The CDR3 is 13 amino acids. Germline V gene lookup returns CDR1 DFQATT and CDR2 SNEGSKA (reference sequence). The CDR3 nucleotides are TGCAGTGCGCCCACAGGGGCGGATCAGCCCCAGCATTTT. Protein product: CSAPTGADQPQHF.

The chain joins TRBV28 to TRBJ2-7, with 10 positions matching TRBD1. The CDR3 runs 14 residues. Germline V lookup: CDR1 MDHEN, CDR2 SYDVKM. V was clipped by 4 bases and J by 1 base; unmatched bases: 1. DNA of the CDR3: TGTGCCAGCAGTTGGGACAGGGGTTCCTACGAGCAGTACGTC. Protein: CASSWDRGSYEQYV.

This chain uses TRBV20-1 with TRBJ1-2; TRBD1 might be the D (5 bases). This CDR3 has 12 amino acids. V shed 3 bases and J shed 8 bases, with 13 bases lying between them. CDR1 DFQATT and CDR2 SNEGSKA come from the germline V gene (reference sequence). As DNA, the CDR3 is TGCAGTGCTAGGGGCAGGGAGGAAGGCTACACCTTC. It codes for CSARGREEGYTF.